These 16 T cell receptor beta chains came from one sample sequenced in a study of blood T cell repertoires in COVID-19. This table comes from immunoSEQ multiplex PCR, and its TCRdb copy is limited to in-frame clones, with some not included. The sample has about 140,000 clones; around 88% are singletons. The sample was peripheral blood. Receptors originate from a man aged 55 to 70 with active or convalescent COVID-19.

This clone has just one count. The CDR3 DNA follows: TGCGCCAGCAGCCATGCCCGGGGGGGGCGCGACGAGACCCAGTACTTC. This gives the protein CASSHARGGRDETQYF. This sequence joins TRBV4-3 and TRBJ2-5; 8 nucleotides line up with TRBD2. The CDR3 is made up of 16 amino acids. In germline, CDR1 is LGHNA, CDR2 YSLEER. V shed 3 bases and J 5 bases; nucleotides not matched to a gene: 11.

The chain carries TRBV27 and TRBJ1-3; 7 nucleotides match TRBD1. This CDR3 spans 14 amino acids. V trimming: 6 bases; J trimming: 4 bases; junction bases outside the gene matches: 6. Germline CDR1 MNHEY, CDR2 SMNVEV (reference sequence). The CDR3 bases are TGTGCCAGCAGCAAGACAGGGACAGGAAACACCATATATTTT. This codes for CASSKTGTGNTIYF.

The rearrangement uses TRBV6-5 and TRBJ1-5, with D possibly being TRBD1 (6 bases). The CDR3 has 15 amino acids. Deletions cut 5 bases from V and 0 bases from J, with 11 bases between. Germline V lookup: CDR1 MNHEY, CDR2 SVGAGI. CDR3 DNA: TGTGCCAGCAGTCTGGACAGAAATAGCAATCAGCCCCAGCATTTT. This translates into CASSLDRNSNQPQHF.

This chain connects TRBV7-2 to TRBJ1-1, with a tentative D call TRBD1 (5 bases). The CDR3 totals 13 residues. Germline lookup yields CDR1 SGHTA and CDR2 FQGNSA. V was trimmed by 2 bases and J by 4 bases, leaving 8 bases between them. This chain's CDR3 is CASSLRQGTEAFF. DNA of the CDR3: TGTGCCAGCAGCTTAAGGCAGGGCACTGAAGCTTTCTTT.

This clone was counted between two and nine times. The genes are TRBV27 and TRBJ1-5; the D is unclear. Germline V CDR1 and CDR2: MNHEY, SMNVEV (reference sequence). The germline V and J ends were trimmed by 3 bases and 4 bases, with 7 bases remaining between them. The length of the CDR3 is 13 residues. The CDR3 protein is CASSLSRNQPQHF. The DNA of the CDR3 is TGTGCCAGCAGTTTGAGCCGAAATCAGCCCCAGCATTTT.

The DNA of the CDR3 is TGTGCCAGCAGTTGGGGGGGGAGGTATAATTCACCCCTCCACTTT. It is translated as CASSWGGRYNSPLHF. The genes are TRBV27 and TRBJ1-6, with a possible D match to TRBD1 (5 bases). CDR3 length equals 15 residues. Germline assignment: CDR1 MNHEY and CDR2 SMNVEV (reference sequence). Deletions cut 4 bases from V and 4 bases from J, with 11 bases between.

This sequence joins TRBV19 and TRBJ1-2; TRBD1 aligns across 8 bases. Germline V gives CDR1 LNHDA, CDR2 SQIVND (reference sequence). Trimming at V came to 6 bases and at J to 5 bases, leaving 5 bases not matched to a gene. The CDR3 is 13 amino acids. This CDR3 is CASRDRGPYGYTF. The CDR3, as DNA: TGTGCCAGTAGAGACAGGGGCCCATATGGCTACACCTTC. The complete variable domain, with remaining parts taken from reference TRBV19 and TRBJ1-2, reads DGGITQSPKYLFRKEGQNVTLSCEQNLNHDAMYWYRQDPGQGLRLIYYSQIVNDFQKGDIAEGYSVSREKKESFPLTVTSAQKNPTAFYLCASRDRGPYGYTFGSGTRLTVV.

This clone was counted only a few times. This chain links TRBV6-5 with TRBJ2-1; possible D gene TRBD1, 6 bases. The V gene's germline CDR1 is MNHEY and CDR2 SVGAGI. The CDR3 spans 14 residues. V lost 5 bases, J lost 5 bases, and 13 bases lay in between. CDR3 bases: TGTGCCAGCAGTCAGTGGAGACAGGACAATGAGCAGTTCTTC. It encodes CASSQWRQDNEQFF.

The chain uses TRBV7-9 and TRBJ2-3; 10 nucleotides match TRBD2. Germline V lookup: CDR1 SEHNR, CDR2 FQNEAQ (reference sequence). V was pared by 5 bases and J by 2 bases, with 4 bases of the junction left unmatched. CDR3 length equals 15 residues. The CDR3 here is CASSPGTSDTDTQYF. DNA of the CDR3: TGTGCCAGCAGCCCCGGGACTAGCGACACAGATACGCAGTATTTT.

The chain employs TRBV3-1 (or the pseudogene TRBV3-2) and TRBJ1-1, with 9 bases identical to TRBD1. The J segment lost 5 bases and the V segment lost 10 bases, leaving 5 bases of the junction unmatched. Germline CDR1 is LGHDT and CDR2 is YNNKEL (reference sequence). CDR3 length: 12 amino acids. The CDR3 region is CATRTGETEAFF. CDR3 in DNA: TGTGCCACCAGGACAGGGGAGACTGAAGCTTTCTTT.

The chain combines TRBV7-3 with TRBJ2-5, with 10 bases aligning to TRBD1. V was pared by 5 bases and J by 5 bases, with 2 bases of the junction left unmatched. The CDR3 extends over 13 amino acids. The germline CDR1 and CDR2 sequences are SGHTA and FQGTGA. CDR3 coding DNA: TGTGCCAGCAGCCTGGGACAGGGGGAGACCCAGTACTTC. Amino acids: CASSLGQGETQYF.

The chain's CDR3 is CASTMNTEAFF. The CDR3 DNA follows: TGTGCCAGCACCATGAACACTGAAGCTTTCTTT. The chain has TRBV2 and TRBJ1-1, with no clear D. From germline, CDR1 is SNHLY and CDR2 FYNNEI. Between the trimmed V and J ends, which lost 7 bases and 0 bases, there was a span of 3 bases. The CDR3 sequence is 11 residues long.

The chain is built from TRBV30 and TRBJ2-1; 9 nucleotides agree with TRBD1. Germline CDR1 and CDR2: GTSNPN and SVGIG (reference sequence). V dropped 1 base and J dropped 0; count of bases not matched to a gene: 7. The CDR3 contains 17 residues. CDR3 bases: TGTGCCTGGAGTGCCCTAGGACAGGGGAGCTCCTACAATGAGCAGTTCTTC. This translates into CAWSALGQGSSYNEQFF.

The V call is TRBV30, the J call TRBJ1-2; 9 nucleotides agree with TRBD1. This CDR3 comprises 14 residues. V lost 5 bases, J lost 6 bases, and 10 bases stayed unmatched. The V gene's germline CDR1 is GTSNPN and CDR2 SVGIG (reference sequence). The CDR3 region is CAWAYRDRVNGYTF. The CDR3 nucleotides are TGTGCCTGGGCTTACCGGGACAGGGTGAATGGCTACACCTTC. Filled out from reference TRBV30 and TRBJ1-2, the complete variable domain reads SQTIHQWPATLVQPVGSPLSLECTVEGTSNPNLYWYRQAAGRGLQLLFYSVGIGQISSEVPQNLSASRPQDRQFILSSKKLLLSDSGFYLCAWAYRDRVNGYTFGSGTRLTVV.

This chain uses TRBV6-4 with TRBJ2-1; TRBD2 matches 11 bases. V lost 6 bases to trimming and J lost 7 bases; unmatched junction nucleotides: 8. The CDR3 totals 15 residues. Germline CDR1 reads MRHNA; CDR2 reads SNTAGT. The CDR3 DNA follows: TGTGCCAGCAGGGCCTTAGCGGGAGGGGTAAATGAGCAGTTCTTC. This encodes CASRALAGGVNEQFF.

The CDR3: CASKRSGGNQETQYF. DNA for the CDR3: TGCGCCAGCAAACGAAGCGGGGGGAACCAAGAGACCCAGTACTTC. The V and J genes are TRBV5-1 and TRBJ2-5; 9 bases are a match to TRBD2. Germline-derived CDR1 and CDR2 are SGHRS and YFSETQ. The CDR3 has 15 residues. V was pared by 6 bases and J by 0 bases, with 6 bases of the junction left unmatched.